The source of this T cell receptor beta chain is a study of CD8+CD57+ T cells in acquired aplastic anemia. Study overall: Across the sorted CD4+ and CD8+ cells, DNA amounts averaged roughly 3 ug.

This CDR3 is 16 amino acids long. In germline, CDR1 is SGHNT, CDR2 YYREEE (reference sequence). V dropped 2 bases and J dropped 0 bases, with 12 bases sitting between them. Template material for TCR beta VDJ and CDR3 profiling consisted of genomic DNA. TCRdb reprocessed the reads with MiXCR, giving one entry per CDR3 protein. The sample yields under 200,000 distinct CDR3 sequences, 64% seen once. The gene calls are TRBV5-4 and TRBJ2-1; D might be TRBD2 (6 bases). Sequencing used sorted CD4+, CD8+, or CD8+CD57+ T cells (not recorded which) from PBMCs. The clonotype originates from a human donor with severe aplastic anemia or a healthy control (not recorded which). CDR3 amino acids: CASSLRRGSSYNEQFF. In nucleotides, the CDR3 is TGTGCCAGCAGCTTACGGCGGGGAAGCTCCTACAATGAGCAGTTCTTC. Based on the CDR3 plus reference TRBV5-4 and TRBJ2-1, the full variable domain is ETGVTQSPTHLIKTRGQQVTLRCSSQSGHNTVSWYQQALGQGPQFIFQYYREEENGRGNFPPRFSGLQFPNYSSELNVNALELDDSALYLCASSLRRGSSYNEQFFGPGTRLTVL.